This T cell receptor beta chain was documented in a study of early T cells in non-severe SARS-CoV-2 infection. Looking at the study overall: Unpaired chains resulted from sequencing bulk RNA of unsorted whole blood.

Separate cDNA molecules each had unique molecular identifiers attached to them. TCRdb re-analysed the 5' RACE reads in MiXCR, keeping a single row per CDR3 protein. The data hold around 40,000 distinct CDR3 sequences, with around 6.3% observed a single time. This clonotype was observed a few times. Germline lookup yields CDR1 MNHEY and CDR2 SVGEGT. J was trimmed by 6 bases and V by 9 bases; bases with no gene match: 8. The CDR3 sequence is 13 residues long. This clonotype originated in an adult who was a healthcare worker with PCR-confirmed SARS-CoV-2 infection or an uninfected control (not recorded which). The sample was whole blood. This chain links TRBV6-2 or TRBV6-3 with TRBJ2-3; TRBD2 aligns across 8 bases. CDR3 DNA sequence: TGTGCCAGTTCCCGGGAGGGCCTTGATACGCAGTATTTT. Protein: CASSREGLDTQYF.